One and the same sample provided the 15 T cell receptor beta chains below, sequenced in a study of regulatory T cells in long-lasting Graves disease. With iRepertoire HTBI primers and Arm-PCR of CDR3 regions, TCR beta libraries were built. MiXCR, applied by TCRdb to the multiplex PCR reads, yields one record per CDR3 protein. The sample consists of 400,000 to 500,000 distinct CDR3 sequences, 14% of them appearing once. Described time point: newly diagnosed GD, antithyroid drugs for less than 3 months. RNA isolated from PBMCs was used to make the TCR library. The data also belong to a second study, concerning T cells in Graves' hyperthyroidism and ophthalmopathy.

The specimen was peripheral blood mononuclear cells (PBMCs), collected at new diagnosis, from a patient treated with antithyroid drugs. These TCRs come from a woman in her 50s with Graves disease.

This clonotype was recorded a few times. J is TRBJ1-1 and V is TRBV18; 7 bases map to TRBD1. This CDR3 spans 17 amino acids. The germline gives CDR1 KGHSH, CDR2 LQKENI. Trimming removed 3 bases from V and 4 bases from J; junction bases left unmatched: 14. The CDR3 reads CASSPFAGEGASTEAFF. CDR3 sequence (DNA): TGTGCCAGCTCACCTTTTGCAGGGGAGGGGGCGAGCACTGAAGCTTTCTTT.

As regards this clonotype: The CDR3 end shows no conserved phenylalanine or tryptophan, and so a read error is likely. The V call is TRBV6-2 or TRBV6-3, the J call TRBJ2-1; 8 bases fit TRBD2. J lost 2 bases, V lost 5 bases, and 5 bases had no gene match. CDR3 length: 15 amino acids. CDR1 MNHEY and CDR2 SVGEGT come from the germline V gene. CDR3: CASSENSGTYNEQFY. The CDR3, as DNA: TGTGCCAGCAGTGAGAATAGCGGGACCTACAATGAGCAGTTCTAC.

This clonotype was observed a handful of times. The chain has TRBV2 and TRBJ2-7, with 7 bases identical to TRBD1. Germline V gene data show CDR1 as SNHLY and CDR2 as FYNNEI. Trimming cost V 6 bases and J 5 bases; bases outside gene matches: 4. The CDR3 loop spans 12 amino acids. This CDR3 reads CASRTGFDEQYF. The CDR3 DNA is TGTGCCAGCAGGACAGGGTTCGACGAGCAGTACTTC.

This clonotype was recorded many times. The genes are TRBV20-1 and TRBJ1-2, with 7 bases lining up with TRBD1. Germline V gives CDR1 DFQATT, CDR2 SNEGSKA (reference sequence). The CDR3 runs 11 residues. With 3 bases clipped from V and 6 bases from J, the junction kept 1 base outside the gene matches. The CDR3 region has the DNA TGCAGTGCTAGGACAGGGAATGGCTACACCTTC. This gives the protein CSARTGNGYTF.

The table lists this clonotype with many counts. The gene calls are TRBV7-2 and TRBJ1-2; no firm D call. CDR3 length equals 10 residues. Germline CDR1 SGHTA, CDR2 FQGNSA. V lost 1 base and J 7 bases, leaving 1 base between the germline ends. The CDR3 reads CASSLVGYTF. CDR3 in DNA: TGTGCCAGCAGCTTAGTTGGCTACACCTTC. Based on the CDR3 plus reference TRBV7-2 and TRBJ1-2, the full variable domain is GAGVSQSPSNKVTEKGKDVELRCDPISGHTALYWYRQSLGQGLEFLIYFQGNSAPDKSGLPSDRFSAERTGGSVSTLTIQRTQQEDSAVYLCASSLVGYTFGSGTRLTVV.

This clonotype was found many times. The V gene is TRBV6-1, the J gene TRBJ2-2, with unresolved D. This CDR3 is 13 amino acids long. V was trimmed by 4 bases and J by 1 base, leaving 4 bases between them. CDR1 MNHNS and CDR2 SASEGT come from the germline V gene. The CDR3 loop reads CASSGMNTGELFF. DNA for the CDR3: TGTGCCAGCAGTGGGATGAACACCGGGGAGCTGTTTTTT.

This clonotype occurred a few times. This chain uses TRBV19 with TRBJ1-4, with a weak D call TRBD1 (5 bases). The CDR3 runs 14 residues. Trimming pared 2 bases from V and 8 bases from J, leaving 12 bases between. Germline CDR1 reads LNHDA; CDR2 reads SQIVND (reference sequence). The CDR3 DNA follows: TGTGCCAGTAGTATACAGGGTCGCAAAGAAAAACTGTTTTTT. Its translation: CASSIQGRKEKLFF.

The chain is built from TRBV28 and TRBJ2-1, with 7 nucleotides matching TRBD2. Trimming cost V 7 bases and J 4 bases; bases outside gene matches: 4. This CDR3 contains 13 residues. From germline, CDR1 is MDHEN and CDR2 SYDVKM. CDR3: CASTTSPYNEQFF. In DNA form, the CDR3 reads TGTGCCAGCACGACTAGCCCATACAATGAGCAGTTCTTC.

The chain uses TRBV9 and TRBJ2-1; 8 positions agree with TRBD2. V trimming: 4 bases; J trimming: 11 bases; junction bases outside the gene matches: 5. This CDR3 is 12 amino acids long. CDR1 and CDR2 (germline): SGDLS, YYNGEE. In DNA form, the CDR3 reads TGTGCCAGCAGCCTGACTAGCGAGAAGCAGTTCTTC. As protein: CASSLTSEKQFF.

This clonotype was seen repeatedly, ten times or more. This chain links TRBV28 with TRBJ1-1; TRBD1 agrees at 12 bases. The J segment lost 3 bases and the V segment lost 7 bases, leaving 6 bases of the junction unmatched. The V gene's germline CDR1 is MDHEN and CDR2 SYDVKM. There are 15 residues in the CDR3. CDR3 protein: CASTPGQGADTEAFF. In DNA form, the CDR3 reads TGTGCCAGCACCCCGGGACAGGGGGCGGACACTGAAGCTTTCTTT. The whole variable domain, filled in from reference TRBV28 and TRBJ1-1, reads DVKVTQSSRYLVKRTGEKVFLECVQDMDHENMFWYRQDPGLGLRLIYFSYDVKMKEKGDIPEGYSVSREKKERFSLILESASTNQTSMYLCASTPGQGADTEAFFGQGTRLTVV.

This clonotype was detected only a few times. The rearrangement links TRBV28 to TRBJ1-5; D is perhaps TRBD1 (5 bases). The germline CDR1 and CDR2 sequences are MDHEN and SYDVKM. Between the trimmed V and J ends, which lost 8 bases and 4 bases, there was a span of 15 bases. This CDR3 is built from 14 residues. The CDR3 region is CASGGAARNQPQHF. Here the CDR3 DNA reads TGTGCCAGCGGCGGGGCAGCTCGGAATCAGCCCCAGCATTTT.

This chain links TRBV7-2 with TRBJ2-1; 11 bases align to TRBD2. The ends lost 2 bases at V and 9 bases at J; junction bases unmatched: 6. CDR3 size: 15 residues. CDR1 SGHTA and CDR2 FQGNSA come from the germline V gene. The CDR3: CASSLTTSGTPEQFF. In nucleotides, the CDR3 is TGTGCCAGCAGCTTAACGACTAGCGGGACCCCTGAGCAGTTCTTC.

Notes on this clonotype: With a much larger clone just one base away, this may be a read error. CDR3 DNA: TGTGCCATCAGTGAGTGGGAAGGTGAAGAGACCCAGTACTTC. Translating it yields CAISEWEGEETQYF. The chain has TRBV10-3 and TRBJ2-5; D not certain. The CDR3 has 14 amino acids. V lost 1 base, J lost 3 bases, and 9 bases lay in between. Looked up from germline, CDR1 is ENHRY and CDR2 is SYGVKD.

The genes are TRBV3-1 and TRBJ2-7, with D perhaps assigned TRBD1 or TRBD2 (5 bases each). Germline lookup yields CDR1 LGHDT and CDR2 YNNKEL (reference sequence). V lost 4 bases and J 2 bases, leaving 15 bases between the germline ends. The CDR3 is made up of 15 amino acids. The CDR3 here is CASSLGVPGPYEQYF. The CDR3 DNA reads TGTGCCAGCAGCCTTGGAGTTCCGGGGCCCTACGAGCAGTACTTC.

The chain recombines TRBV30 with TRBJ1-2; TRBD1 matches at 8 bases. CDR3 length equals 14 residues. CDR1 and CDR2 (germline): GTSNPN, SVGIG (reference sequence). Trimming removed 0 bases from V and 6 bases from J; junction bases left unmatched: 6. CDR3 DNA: TGTGCCTGGAGTGTACTGGGCAGGGGGCATGGCTACACCTTC. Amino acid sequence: CAWSVLGRGHGYTF. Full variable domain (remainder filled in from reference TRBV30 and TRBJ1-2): SQTIHQWPATLVQPVGSPLSLECTVEGTSNPNLYWYRQAAGRGLQLLFYSVGIGQISSEVPQNLSASRPQDRQFILSSKKLLLSDSGFYLCAWSVLGRGHGYTFGSGTRLTVV.